A single T cell receptor beta chain is shown here with its context. This sample is part of a study of blood T cell repertoires in COVID-19. Study overall: The United States, Italy and Spain were the sources of the acute and convalescent COVID-19 samples.

The assay was immunoSEQ multiplex PCR, and TCRdb's table has in-frame clones only and misses some. The table lists 190,000 or so clones, approximately 78% of them singletons. Sequencing input: peripheral blood. The sequence was collected from a woman aged 80 or over with active or convalescent COVID-19.

CDR3 sequence (DNA): TGTGCCAGCAGCTTAGGGACTAGCTCACACACCGGGGAGCTGTTTTTT. This encodes CASSLGTSSHTGELFF. The rearrangement links TRBV7-2 to TRBJ2-2, with 8 bases identical to TRBD2. Germline CDR1 is SGHTA and CDR2 is FQGNSA. V lost 1 base to trimming and J lost 3 bases; unmatched junction nucleotides: 4. This CDR3 is 16 amino acids long.